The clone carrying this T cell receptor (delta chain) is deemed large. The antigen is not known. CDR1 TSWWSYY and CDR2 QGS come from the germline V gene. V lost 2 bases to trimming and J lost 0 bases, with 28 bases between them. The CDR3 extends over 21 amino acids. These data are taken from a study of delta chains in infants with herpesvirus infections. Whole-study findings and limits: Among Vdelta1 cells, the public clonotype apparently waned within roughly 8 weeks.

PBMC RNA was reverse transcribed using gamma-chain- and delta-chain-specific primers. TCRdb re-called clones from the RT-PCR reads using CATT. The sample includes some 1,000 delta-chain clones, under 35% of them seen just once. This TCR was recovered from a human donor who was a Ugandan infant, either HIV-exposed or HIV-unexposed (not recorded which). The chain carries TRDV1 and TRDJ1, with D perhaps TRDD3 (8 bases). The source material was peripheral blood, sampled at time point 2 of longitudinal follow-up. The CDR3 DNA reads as TGTGCTCTTGGGGAATTCCTACGCGGGGGGATAGATGCCCTGTACACCGATAAACTCATCTTT. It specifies CALGEFLRGGIDALYTDKLIF.